The rows below give T cell receptor beta chains drawn from one sample of a study of technical replicates of blood from a handful of donors. Measured with immunoSEQ multiplex PCR; TCRdb has only the in-frame clones, and not every one. The data show approximately 70,000 clones, approximately 96% seen once. The specimen was T cells isolated from PBMCs. The receptor source for this set is a human donor in good health. The CDR3 runs from the conserved cysteine through the conserved F or W. The D gene is left open where the match is weak.

cdr3_aa,v_call,j_call,d_call
CASSVEPGELTDTQYF,TRBV7-9,TRBJ2-3,-
CASNNRRSNEKLFF,TRBV27,TRBJ1-4,-
CASSLRLAANNEQFF,TRBV27,TRBJ2-1,TRBD2
CSGGDRGGNTIYF,TRBV29-1,TRBJ1-3,TRBD1
CASSYSRDTLTDTQYF,TRBV6-6,TRBJ2-3,-
CASSALSSGGVMHGYTF,TRBV5-1,TRBJ1-2,TRBD1
CARGQAHEQYF,TRBV6-6,TRBJ2-7,TRBD1
CASSVDGGYQPQHF,TRBV6-1,TRBJ1-5,-
CASRSLAAGANVLTF,TRBV6-1,TRBJ2-6,-
CASSPPGQGLYEQYF,TRBV6-5,TRBJ2-7,TRBD1
CASSLDRTNTEAFF,TRBV7-2,TRBJ1-1,-
CASSSGQPLETQYF,TRBV5-1,TRBJ2-5,-
CASIGDVAEAFF,TRBV6-1,TRBJ1-1,-
CASSQGGPEEPQHF,TRBV5-1,TRBJ1-5,-
CASRGGLGEGLYGYTF,TRBV7-9,TRBJ1-2,-
CASSLRGAYEQYF,TRBV28,TRBJ2-7,-